These T cell receptor beta chains were read from a single sample in a study of blood T cells in healthy people across ages. TCRdb re-called the 5' RACE reads through MiXCR, storing one row per CDR3 protein. The sample records more than 1.4 million distinct CDR3 sequences, 42% being singletons. What was sequenced was blood. The source is a woman under 30 in good health. Each CDR3 is given with its conserved first and last residue. D genes are given only for firm matches. Clone sizes are given selectively: once, few, many, or a class where the clone is expanded.

clone_size	d_call	v_call	j_call	cdr3_aa	cdr3_nt
many	-	TRBV12-3/TRBV12-4	TRBJ2-7	CASSLGVLRGEQYF	TGTGCCAGCAGTTTAGGAGTTCTTCGGGGCGAGCAGTACTTC
few	-	TRBV7-3	TRBJ2-3	CASSLTPLGVPGDTQYF	TGTGCCAGCAGCTTAACTCCCCTAGGGGTCCCTGGGGATACGCAGTATTTT
-	-	TRBV20-1	TRBJ1-3	CSAARGAPSGNTIYF	TGCAGTGCTGCGAGGGGTGCACCCTCTGGAAACACCATATATTTT
few	-	TRBV28	TRBJ2-3	CASSLVWQLTDTQYF	TGTGCCAGCAGCCTTGTTTGGCAGCTCACAGATACGCAGTATTTT
-	-	TRBV20-1	TRBJ2-6	CSARQAGANVLTF	TGCAGTGCTAGACAGGCTGGGGCCAACGTCCTGACTTTC
-	-	TRBV7-3	TRBJ1-6	CASSPGVGLLNSPLHF	TGTGCCAGCAGCCCAGGGGTTGGGCTCCTCAATTCACCCCTCCACTTT
-	-	TRBV27	TRBJ2-7	CASTPQGAPEQYF	TGTGCCAGCACGCCTCAGGGTGCCCCCGAGCAGTACTTC
few	TRBD1	TRBV12-3/TRBV12-4	TRBJ1-5	CASRGQGLNQPQHF	TGTGCCAGCAGGGGACAGGGTCTTAATCAGCCCCAGCATTTT
few	-	TRBV24-1	TRBJ2-7	CATSASPRAGSYEQYF	TGTGCCACCAGTGCCTCCCCGAGGGCAGGGTCCTACGAGCAGTACTTC
-	TRBD1	TRBV7-2	TRBJ1-4	CASSLMAGTVNEKLFF	TGTGCCAGCAGCTTAATGGCCGGGACAGTTAATGAAAAACTGTTTTTT
few	TRBD2	TRBV5-1	TRBJ2-7	CASSLLAGSYNEQYF	TGCGCCAGCAGCTTGCTAGCGGGCTCCTACAATGAGCAGTACTTC
few	-	TRBV6-5	TRBJ1-6	CASSYNGGFDSPLHF	TGTGCCAGCAGTTATAACGGGGGTTTTGATTCACCCCTCCACTTT
-	TRBD2	TRBV20-1	TRBJ2-5	CSARPPLAGDGGETQYF	TGCAGTGCTAGACCCCCCCTAGCGGGAGATGGCGGGGAGACCCAGTACTTC
-	-	TRBV5-5	TRBJ2-3	CASSSTKARSTDTQYF	TGTGCCAGCAGCTCCACTAAAGCGCGAAGCACAGATACGCAGTATTTT
-	-	TRBV5-1	TRBJ1-3	CASSLGGLSGKTIYF	TGCGCCAGCAGCTTGGGAGGGTTGTCTGGAAAAACCATATATTTT
few	-	TRBV9	TRBJ2-1	CASSVVGTSGNEQFF	TGTGCCAGCAGCGTAGTAGGGACTTCGGGGAATGAGCAGTTCTTC
-	-	TRBV5-1	TRBJ1-2	CASSPGLGANYGYTF	TGCGCCAGCAGCCCCGGGTTGGGAGCTAACTATGGCTACACCTTC
-	-	TRBV6-5	TRBJ2-7	CASSPGQIGYEQYF	TGTGCCAGCAGTCCAGGACAGATCGGCTACGAGCAGTACTTC
-	-	TRBV6-5	TRBJ2-3	CASSFDGLSHTDTQYF	TGTGCCAGCAGTTTCGACGGACTATCTCACACAGATACGCAGTATTTT
-	-	TRBV3-1	TRBJ2-1	CASSPWGDLSYNEQFF	TGTGCCAGCAGCCCTTGGGGTGACCTCTCCTACAATGAGCAGTTCTTC
-	TRBD1	TRBV4-1	TRBJ1-1	CASSASGTGDLNTEAFF	TGCGCCAGCAGCGCCTCCGGGACAGGGGACCTGAACACTGAAGCTTTCTTT
few	TRBD1	TRBV12-5	TRBJ1-2	CASGLTGGIYGYTF	TGTGCTAGTGGTTTGACAGGGGGGATCTATGGCTACACCTTC
-	-	TRBV11-3	TRBJ2-7	CASSQGGNAYEQYF	TGTGCCAGCAGTCAAGGTGGGAATGCCTACGAGCAGTACTTC
-	TRBD1	TRBV6-5	TRBJ1-1	CASTTDRVHTEAFF	TGTGCCAGCACCACCGACAGGGTCCACACTGAAGCTTTCTTT
-	-	TRBV5-1	TRBJ1-2	CASGPGSTDGYTF	TGCGCCTCCGGCCCAGGGTCGACAGATGGCTACACCTTC
few	-	TRBV29-1	TRBJ2-7	CSVESGAYEQYF	TGCAGCGTTGAGTCGGGGGCTTACGAGCAGTACTTC
-	-	TRBV6-5	TRBJ1-2	CASRRVSYGYTF	TGTGCCAGCCGGAGGGTTAGCTATGGCTACACCTTC
few	TRBD1	TRBV10-2	TRBJ2-1	CASRPGTDNEQFF	TGCGCCAGCAGACCCGGGACAGACAATGAGCAGTTCTTC
few	TRBD1	TRBV2	TRBJ2-7	CASSTDRISYEQYF	TGTGCCAGCAGTACGGACAGGATCTCCTACGAGCAGTACTTC
few	-	TRBV6-1	TRBJ2-1	CASSAQSGSYNEQFF	TGTGCCAGCAGTGCTCAATCTGGGTCCTACAATGAGCAGTTCTTC
-	-	TRBV4-1	TRBJ2-5	CASSQGIGGYNEQYF	TGCGCCAGCAGCCAGGGGATTGGGGGCTACAATGAGCAGTACTTC
few	TRBD2	TRBV28	TRBJ2-7	CASSLSGLAGSSYNEQYF	TGTGCCAGCAGTTTATCAGGACTAGCGGGGAGCTCCTACAATGAGCAGTACTTC
-	-	TRBV20-1	TRBJ2-1	CSAMGHFYNEQFF	TGCAGTGCCATGGGGCATTTTTACAATGAGCAGTTCTTC
-	-	TRBV12-5	TRBJ2-2	CASGLVLASGPGELFF	TGTGCTAGTGGTTTGGTACTAGCCAGCGGGCCCGGGGAGCTGTTTTTT
few	-	TRBV7-2	TRBJ2-3	CASSFGGTYSTDTQYF	TGTGCCAGCAGCTTCGGAGGGACCTATAGCACAGATACGCAGTATTTT
few	-	TRBV5-1	TRBJ2-1	CASSLDTGGNEQFF	TGCGCCAGCAGCTTGGATACCGGGGGCAATGAGCAGTTCTTC
-	-	TRBV6-6	TRBJ1-1	CASSYSAGPEAFF	TGTGCCAGCAGTTACTCCGCAGGGCCTGAAGCTTTCTTT
-	-	TRBV20-1	TRBJ2-2	CSARVSGSNTGELFF	TGCAGTGCTAGAGTAAGCGGTTCGAACACCGGGGAGCTGTTTTTT
few	-	TRBV20-1	TRBJ1-2	CSASPGANYGYTF	TGCAGTGCTAGTCCCGGGGCTAACTATGGCTACACCTTC
-	-	TRBV20-1	TRBJ2-3	CSARERGGHGITDTQYF	TGCAGTGCTAGAGAGAGGGGTGGACACGGTATAACAGATACGCAGTATTTT
few	-	TRBV5-6	TRBJ2-7	CASSLAKRGSGEQYF	TGTGCCAGCAGCTTGGCCAAGAGGGGTAGCGGCGAGCAGTACTTC
-	-	TRBV10-3	TRBJ1-2	CAIPNARGQIPYPGLYGYTF	TGTGCCATCCCCAATGCCAGGGGTCAAATCCCCTATCCCGGCCTATATGGCTACACCTTC
-	TRBD2	TRBV10-3	TRBJ2-7	CAISDTKREPSYEQYF	TGTGCCATCAGTGATACTAAGCGGGAGCCCTCCTACGAGCAGTACTTC
-	-	TRBV6-5	TRBJ1-2	CASSFNSVGYTF	TGTGCCAGCAGTTTTAACTCTGTCGGCTACACCTTC
-	-	TRBV6-1	TRBJ2-7	CASSALEGYEQYF	TGTGCCAGCAGTGCCCTGGAGGGATACGAGCAGTACTTC
-	-	TRBV20-1	TRBJ2-1	CSATAGGASSYNEQFF	TGCAGTGCTACCGCTGGGGGGGCCAGCTCCTACAATGAGCAGTTCTTC
-	TRBD2	TRBV4-2	TRBJ2-3	CASSPRGLAGDLQYF	TGTGCCAGCAGCCCGCGGGGTCTAGCGGGAGATCTGCAGTATTTT
few	-	TRBV25-1	TRBJ1-2	CASSEPHLGEYVYGYTF	TGTGCCAGCAGTGAACCCCATTTGGGGGAGTACGTCTATGGCTACACCTTC
few	-	TRBV11-2	TRBJ2-3	CASSPRMSDTQYF	TGTGCCAGCAGCCCCCGTATGTCAGATACGCAGTATTTT
-	TRBD1	TRBV4-1	TRBJ1-2	CASSQDIRQGYGYTF	TGCGCCAGCAGCCAAGATATTCGACAGGGCTATGGCTACACCTTC
-	-	TRBV7-9	TRBJ1-2	CASSRQEGNYGYTF	TGTGCCAGCAGCCGCCAGGAGGGTAACTATGGCTACACCTTC
-	TRBD1	TRBV7-9	TRBJ1-2	CASSGYRDRGDGYTF	TGTGCCAGCAGCGGATACCGGGACAGAGGGGATGGCTACACCTTC
few	-	TRBV6-5	TRBJ2-7	CASSYTEYNEQYF	TGTGCCAGCAGTTACACAGAATACAATGAGCAGTACTTC
many	-	TRBV20-1	TRBJ2-3	CSARPRTSTDTQYF	TGCAGTGCTCGGCCCCGTACTAGCACAGATACGCAGTATTTT
-	TRBD2	TRBV6-5	TRBJ2-7	CASSYSGTPGLAAQYQMAQYF	TGTGCCAGCAGTTACTCGGGTACACCAGGACTAGCGGCCCAGTATCAGATGGCCCAGTACTTC
-	TRBD1	TRBV3-1	TRBJ2-1	CASSLPGTGRAYNEQFF	TGTGCCAGCAGCCTCCCCGGGACAGGGAGGGCCTACAATGAGCAGTTCTTC
-	-	TRBV30	TRBJ2-7	CAWSGQLGSDEQYF	TGTGCCTGGAGTGGTCAGTTGGGCTCCGACGAGCAGTACTTC
few	-	TRBV15	TRBJ1-1	CATSSRQSHNTEAFF	TGTGCCACCAGCAGCAGACAGAGCCATAACACTGAAGCTTTCTTT
few	TRBD1	TRBV7-9	TRBJ1-1	CASSPWTGGRNTEAFF	TGTGCCAGCAGCCCATGGACAGGGGGCAGGAACACTGAAGCTTTCTTT
-	TRBD2	TRBV12-3/TRBV12-4	TRBJ2-1	CASSLLGRETHNEQFF	TGTGCCAGCAGTCTCCTGGGGCGGGAGACACACAATGAGCAGTTCTTC